The entry below describes one TCR beta chain. Antigen: not known. A universal primer site arose from template switching, and cDNA bore unique molecular identifiers. TCRdb redid the calling of the 5' RACE reads with MiXCR, one entry per CDR3 protein. The data show some 1,700,000 distinct CDR3 sequences, with about 32% seen just once and about 0.3% held by the top ten. The data were taken from a study of identical twins. Germline values: CDR1 SGHTA, CDR2 FQGNSA. The length of the CDR3 is 15 residues. Trimming cost V 3 bases and J 7 bases; bases outside gene matches: 9. Whole-study findings and limits: Memory repertoires showed no such pattern, whereas abundant cord blood beta clonotypes carried fewer insertions. Beta out-of-frame twin sharing showed a weaker excess.

Sequencing input: cord blood. The chain links TRBV7-2 to TRBJ2-7, with TRBD2 matching over 10 bases. This clonotype was obtained from a newborn girl in good health. CDR3 loop: CASSFGLAVGNEQYF. CDR3 sequence (DNA): TGTGCCAGCAGCTTCGGACTAGCGGTGGGGAATGAGCAGTACTTC. Full variable domain (remainder filled in from reference TRBV7-2 and TRBJ2-7): GAGVSQSPSNKVTEKGKDVELRCDPISGHTALYWYRQSLGQGLEFLIYFQGNSAPDKSGLPSDRFSAERTGGSVSTLTIQRTQQEDSAVYLCASSFGLAVGNEQYFGPGTRLTVT.